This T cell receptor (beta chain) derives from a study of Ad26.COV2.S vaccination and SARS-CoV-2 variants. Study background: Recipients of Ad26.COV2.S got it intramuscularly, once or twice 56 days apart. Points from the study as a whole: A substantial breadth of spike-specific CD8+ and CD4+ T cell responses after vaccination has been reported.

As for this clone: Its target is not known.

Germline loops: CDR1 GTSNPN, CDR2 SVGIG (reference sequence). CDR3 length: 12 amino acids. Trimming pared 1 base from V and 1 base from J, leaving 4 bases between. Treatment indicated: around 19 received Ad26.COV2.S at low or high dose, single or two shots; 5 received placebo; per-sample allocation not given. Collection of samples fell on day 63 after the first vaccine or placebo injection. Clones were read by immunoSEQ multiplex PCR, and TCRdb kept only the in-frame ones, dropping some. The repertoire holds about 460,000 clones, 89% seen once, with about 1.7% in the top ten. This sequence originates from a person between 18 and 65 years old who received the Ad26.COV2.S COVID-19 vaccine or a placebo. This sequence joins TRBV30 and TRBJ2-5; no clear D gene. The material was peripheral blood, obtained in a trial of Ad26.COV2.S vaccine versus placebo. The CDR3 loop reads CAWSGIQETQYF. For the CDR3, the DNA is TGTGCCTGGAGTGGAATCCAAGAGACCCAGTACTTC.